The 27 T cell receptor beta chains reported below all come from one sample, sequenced in a study of CXCR3-negative and CXCR3-positive naive CD8 T cells. Via 5' RACE with UMI labels, TRB cDNA libraries were prepared. TCRdb reanalyzed the 5' RACE reads, giving one entry per CDR3 protein sequence and no DNA. There are around 150,000 distinct CDR3 sequences in the sample, with 0.41% held by the top ten. Points from the study as a whole: More hydrophobic TRB CDR3s occurred in CXCR3-positive than in CXCR3-negative naive cells.

These TCRs' antigens remain unknown. Source material: naive CXCR3+ CD8+ T cells from blood. The subset was: CD45RO-CCR7+CD27+CD95- naive CD8+ T cells expressing CXCR3 (TNR3+). These receptors originate from a human donor in good health. Some clones in this sample may be carry-over from other donors' samples.

The chain carries TRBV9 and TRBJ2-2; the TRBD1 assignment by TCRdb is unverifiable without DNA. Per the germline V gene, CDR1 is SGDLS and CDR2 is YYNGEE. This CDR3 is built from 15 residues. This CDR3 reads CASSGVGPNTGELFF.

The rearrangement uses TRBV13 and TRBJ2-1. In germline, CDR1 is PRHDT, CDR2 FYEKMQ (reference sequence). This CDR3 spans 12 amino acids. CDR3 sequence: CASGLLYNEQFF.

The CDR3: CASSYLGTSGRTKETQYF. J is TRBJ2-5 and V is TRBV6-5; checking the TCRdb D call of TRBD2 is not possible without DNA. CDR1 and CDR2 (germline): MNHEY, SVGAGI. The CDR3 length is 18 residues.

The chain has TRBV9 and TRBJ2-7; the D gene TCRdb calls, TRBD1, cannot be checked with no DNA. Germline V gene sequence: CDR1 SGDLS, CDR2 YYNGEE. The CDR3 is made up of 14 amino acids. The CDR3 spells CASSGRDDPYEQYF.

The chain combines TRBV28 with TRBJ2-5. CDR1 and CDR2 from the germline V gene are MDHEN and SYDVKM. This CDR3 is 15 amino acids long. The CDR3 loop is CASSLEPASQETQYF. The variable domain in full, with the rest retrieved from reference TRBV28 and TRBJ2-5, is DVKVTQSSRYLVKRTGEKVFLECVQDMDHENMFWYRQDPGLGLRLIYFSYDVKMKEKGDIPEGYSVSREKKERFSLILESASTNQTSMYLCASSLEPASQETQYFGPGTRLLVL.

The gene calls are TRBV12-3 or TRBV12-4 and TRBJ2-7; no DNA is available, so the TRBD2 call from TCRdb remains unchecked. The length of the CDR3 is 15 residues. This CDR3 reads CASSPSGLAGGEQYF.

This chain links TRBV12-3 or TRBV12-4 with TRBJ2-1; TCRdb names TRBD2, which stays unverified in the absence of DNA. The CDR3 totals 17 residues. The CDR3 is CASRDLPGTSGIGEQFF.

The chain couples TRBV9 to TRBJ1-5. This CDR3 is 14 amino acids long. Germline V gives CDR1 SGDLS, CDR2 YYNGEE. This CDR3 is CASSVDSSNQPQHF. Combining the CDR3 with reference TRBV9 and TRBJ1-5 gives the whole variable domain DSGVTQTPKHLITATGQRVTLRCSPRSGDLSVYWYQQSLDQGLQFLIQYYNGEERAKGNILERFSAQQFPDLHSELNLSSLELGDSALYFCASSVDSSNQPQHFGDGTRLSIL.

The chain joins TRBV12-3 or TRBV12-4 to TRBJ1-2; checking the TCRdb D call of TRBD1 is not possible without DNA. This CDR3 is 17 amino acids long. CDR3 region: CASADETGSGYNYGYTF.

This sequence joins TRBV19 and TRBJ2-1. Germline assignment: CDR1 LNHDA and CDR2 SQIVND (reference sequence). The CDR3 consists of 14 residues. CDR3 loop: CASSNGYPSNEQFF.

The rearrangement links TRBV28 to TRBJ2-7; TCRdb gives TRBD1 as the D gene, but with no DNA this cannot be confirmed. The CDR3 length is 11 residues. The germline V gene has CDR1 MDHEN and CDR2 SYDVKM. CDR3 in amino acids: CAGSFREKQYF. Combining the CDR3 with reference TRBV28 and TRBJ2-7 gives the whole variable domain DVKVTQSSRYLVKRTGEKVFLECVQDMDHENMFWYRQDPGLGLRLIYFSYDVKMKEKGDIPEGYSVSREKKERFSLILESASTNQTSMYLCAGSFREKQYFGPGTRLTVT.

V usage is TRBV30 and J usage is TRBJ1-1; the TRBD1 assignment by TCRdb is unverifiable without DNA. Germline CDR1 is GTSNPN and CDR2 is SVGIG (reference sequence). CDR3 size: 16 residues. CDR3 protein: CAWSQGGQGMNTEAFF.

V is TRBV7-6 and J is TRBJ2-1. This CDR3 contains 14 residues. CDR1 and CDR2 from the germline V gene are SGHVS and FNYEAQ. This CDR3 reads CASSQTMSYNEQFF.

The chain couples TRBV7-3 to TRBJ2-1; TCRdb indicates TRBD2, and absent DNA this call remains unverified. CDR3 size: 15 residues. Germline CDR1 SGHTA, CDR2 FQGTGA. CDR3 in amino acids: CASSLGASGNNEQFF.

The V and J genes are TRBV24-1 and TRBJ2-1; TCRdb lists TRBD2, though no DNA is available to test this call. Per germline, CDR1 KGHDR and CDR2 SFDVKD. The CDR3 length is 18 residues. CDR3 loop: CATSDPSRLAPPYNEQFF.

The chain is built from TRBV11-2 and TRBJ2-4. The CDR3 contains 13 residues. Germline-derived CDR1 and CDR2 are SGHAT and FQNNGV. This CDR3 reads CASSLGQVYIQYF. The variable domain in full, with the rest retrieved from reference TRBV11-2 and TRBJ2-4, is EAGVAQSPRYKIIEKRQSVAFWCNPISGHATLYWYQQILGQGPKLLIQFQNNGVVDDSQLPKDRFSAERLKGVDSTLKIQPAKLEDSAVYLCASSLGQVYIQYFGAGTRLSVL.

V is TRBV28 and J is TRBJ2-2; the TCRdb D gene call, TRBD2, has no DNA to confirm it. Germline V gene sequence: CDR1 MDHEN, CDR2 SYDVKM. This CDR3 region has 13 residues. The CDR3 is CASKGLNTGELFF.

This chain connects TRBV12-3 or TRBV12-4 to TRBJ2-7; TCRdb's D call of TRBD2 is untestable without DNA. This CDR3 spans 13 amino acids. The CDR3 here is CASSDYLVHEQYF.

This chain links TRBV7-2 with TRBJ2-7; TCRdb returns TRBD1, unconfirmable since there is no DNA. The CDR3 sequence is 16 residues long. CDR1 is SGHTA, CDR2 FQGNSA, per germline. CDR3 protein: CASSLVPGQGPNEQYF.

V is TRBV7-9 and J is TRBJ2-1; TCRdb's D call of TRBD2 is untestable without DNA. The CDR3 runs to 13 residues. CDR1 and CDR2 from the germline V gene are SEHNR and FQNEAQ (reference sequence). CDR3 loop: CASSRGLDNEQFF.

This chain uses TRBV29-1 with TRBJ2-2; TCRdb returns TRBD1, unconfirmable since there is no DNA. The CDR3 runs to 15 residues. CDR1 is SQVTM and CDR2 is ANQGSEA in the germline V gene. The CDR3 is CSVVSGTVNTGELFF.

The chain carries TRBV7-9 and TRBJ1-5. The germline CDR1 and CDR2 sequences are SEHNR and FQNEAQ (reference sequence). The CDR3 spans 14 residues. The CDR3 spells CASSPASSNQPQHF.

The chain joins TRBV29-1 to TRBJ2-7. This CDR3 has 13 amino acids. Germline V CDR1 and CDR2: SQVTM, ANQGSEA. CDR3 in amino acids: CSVDAADSYEQYF.

This chain joins TRBV9 and TRBJ2-1; TCRdb's assignment of TRBD2 cannot be checked, as there is no DNA. Germline V lookup: CDR1 SGDLS, CDR2 YYNGEE. This CDR3 contains 16 residues. The CDR3 spells CASSVVAGGRSNEQFF.

The J gene is TRBJ1-5, the V gene TRBV3-1; the D gene TCRdb calls, TRBD1, cannot be checked with no DNA. Germline loops: CDR1 LGHDT, CDR2 YNNKEL (reference sequence). CDR3 length: 16 amino acids. The CDR3 sequence is CASSQGGTGGYQPQHF. Looking up the rest from reference TRBV3-1 and TRBJ1-5 gives the full variable domain: DTAVSQTPKYLVTQMGNDKSIKCEQNLGHDTMYWYKQDSKKFLKIMFSYNNKELIINETVPNRFSPKSPDKAHLNLHINSLELGDSAVYFCASSQGGTGGYQPQHFGDGTRLSIL.

V gene TRBV7-9 combines with J gene TRBJ2-7. The germline V gene encodes CDR1 SEHNR and CDR2 FQNEAQ (reference sequence). The CDR3 covers 14 residues. This chain's CDR3 is CASSYLLKTYEQYF.

The chain is built from TRBV7-2 and TRBJ2-7; as DNA is missing, the TRBD2 call by TCRdb cannot be tested. CDR1 is SGHTA, CDR2 FQGNSA, per germline. The CDR3 contains 14 residues. CDR3 sequence: CASSLLIPSDEQYF.